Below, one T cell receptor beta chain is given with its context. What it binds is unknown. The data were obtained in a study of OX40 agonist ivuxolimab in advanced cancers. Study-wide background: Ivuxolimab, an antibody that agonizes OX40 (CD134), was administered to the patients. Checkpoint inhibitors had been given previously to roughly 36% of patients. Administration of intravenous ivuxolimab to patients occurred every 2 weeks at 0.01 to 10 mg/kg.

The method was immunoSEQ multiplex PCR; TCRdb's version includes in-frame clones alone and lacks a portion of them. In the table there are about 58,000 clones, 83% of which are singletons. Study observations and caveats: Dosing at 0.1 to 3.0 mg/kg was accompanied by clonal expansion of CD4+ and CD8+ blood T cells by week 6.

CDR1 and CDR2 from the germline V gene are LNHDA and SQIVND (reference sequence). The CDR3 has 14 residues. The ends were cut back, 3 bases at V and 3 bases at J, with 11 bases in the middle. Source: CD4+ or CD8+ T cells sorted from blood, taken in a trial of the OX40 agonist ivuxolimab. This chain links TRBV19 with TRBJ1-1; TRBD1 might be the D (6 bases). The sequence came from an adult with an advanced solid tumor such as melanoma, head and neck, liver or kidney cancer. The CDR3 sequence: CASSISRGDTEAFF. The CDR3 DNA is TGTGCCAGTAGTATCAGCAGGGGTGACACTGAAGCTTTCTTT.